One T cell receptor (beta chain) is described in this entry. This record belongs to a study of blood T cell repertoires in COVID-19. Trimming stripped 6 bases from V and 0 bases from J, with 20 bases between. In germline, CDR1 is SNHLY, CDR2 FYNNEI. The CDR3 is 18 amino acids. Some clones are missing from TCRdb's copy, which holds only in-frame ones; the method was immunoSEQ multiplex PCR. The sample yields more than 200,000 clones, 86% seen once. This clonotype was sampled from a man between 25 and 39 years old with active or convalescent COVID-19. The chain joins TRBV2 to TRBJ1-4, with unresolved D. Sequencing used peripheral blood. CDR3 protein: CASSQFGGFLATNEKLFF. The CDR3 nucleotides read TGTGCCAGCAGCCAATTCGGAGGTTTCCTTGCAACTAATGAAAAACTGTTTTTT.